This entry lists 6 T cell receptor beta chains sequenced from one sample in a study of T cells after yellow fever vaccination. Each CDR3 protein is one row after TCRdb ran MiXCR on the 5' RACE reads. The top ten clones hold around 2.5% of a sample with roughly 120,000 distinct CDR3 sequences, nearly 7.5% of them seen once. The sequenced sample was CD4+ T cells sorted from PBMCs, obtained approximately 11 days after the first yellow fever vaccination. The source of these receptors is a man younger than 35 who received the YFV17D yellow fever vaccine.

This clonotype was found many times. This chain uses TRBV7-9 with TRBJ2-7, with 11 bases matching TRBD2. The CDR3 covers 17 residues. J was trimmed by 5 bases and V by 2 bases; bases with no gene match: 11. CDR1 SEHNR and CDR2 FQNEAQ come from the germline V gene (reference sequence). The CDR3: CASSLYSGGATRNEQYF. Here the CDR3 DNA reads TGTGCCAGCAGCTTATATAGCGGGGGGGCAACTCGGAACGAGCAGTACTTC.

This clonotype was seen a handful of times. The rearrangement joins TRBV12-3 or TRBV12-4 to TRBJ1-3; no firm D call. V was cut by 11 bases and J by 2 bases, with 13 bases left in between. This CDR3 comprises 13 residues. In nucleotides, the CDR3 is TGTGCCCCACCAAGGACTACTGGAAACACCATATATTTT. This sequence encodes CAPPRTTGNTIYF.

As regards this clonotype: A much more abundant neighbour one base away suggests this may be a read error. V is TRBV5-1 and J is TRBJ2-2; no reliable D call. The CDR3 consists of 14 residues. Germline V gene data show CDR1 as SGHRS and CDR2 as YFSETQ. DNA for the CDR3: TGCGCCAGCAGCTTGTCAGCGAACACCGTGGAGCTGTTTTTT. This gives the protein CASSLSANTVELFF.

This clonotype was detected many times. V is TRBV5-1 and J is TRBJ2-5; 7 positions agree with TRBD1. This CDR3 region has 13 residues. CDR1 and CDR2 (germline): SGHRS, YFSETQ. Trimming at V came to 5 bases and at J to 5 bases, leaving 6 bases not matched to a gene. The CDR3 is CASSPQGSETQYF. The DNA for the CDR3 is TGCGCCAGCAGTCCACAGGGGTCCGAGACCCAGTACTTC.

V gene TRBV7-2 combines with J gene TRBJ1-2; no clear D gene. CDR1 is SGHTA, CDR2 FQGNSA, per germline. The length of the CDR3 is 17 residues. Deletions cut 1 base from V and 1 base from J, with 16 bases between. CDR3 in DNA: TGTGCCAGCAGCTTAGTTGGGGTCGGCAGCGTTAACTATGGCTACACCTTC. This sequence encodes CASSLVGVGSVNYGYTF. The full variable domain, in which reference TRBV7-2 and TRBJ1-2 provide the parts outside the CDR3, is GAGVSQSPSNKVTEKGKDVELRCDPISGHTALYWYRQSLGQGLEFLIYFQGNSAPDKSGLPSDRFSAERTGGSVSTLTIQRTQQEDSAVYLCASSLVGVGSVNYGYTFGSGTRLTVV.

Ten or more counts support this clonotype. The chain employs TRBV7-6 and TRBJ2-1, with TRBD2 identical over 7 bases. Trimming at V came to 3 bases and at J to 14 bases, leaving 19 bases not matched to a gene. Germline V gene lookup returns CDR1 SGHVS and CDR2 FNYEAQ. The CDR3 extends over 16 amino acids. CDR3 DNA sequence: TGTGCCAGCAGCTTCTCCAACAGCGCGGGGGTGGGGGAGAAGTTCTTC. As protein: CASSFSNSAGVGEKFF.